The rows below give T cell receptor beta chains drawn from one sample of a study of blood T cell repertoires in COVID-19. Using immunoSEQ multiplex PCR, the repertoire was profiled, and TCRdb retains in-frame clones only, with some absent. Among approximately 190,000 clones, approximately 80% were seen once, and the ten largest hold about a fifth. Specimen: peripheral blood. These TCRs come from a human donor in a cohort sampled during active COVID-19. The CDR3 runs from the conserved cysteine through the conserved F or W. D genes are given only for firm matches. Size values are once, few and many counts, or a class for expanded clones, and some rows have none.

V: TRBV19; size: NA; J: TRBJ2-2; D: TRBD1; CDR3: CAARRTGIIGELFF; DNA: TGTGCCGCCCGAAGGACAGGTATAATCGGGGAGCTGTTTTTT
V: TRBV7-2; size: few; J: TRBJ1-5; D: NA; CDR3: CASSTYLNQPQHF; DNA: TGTGCCAGCAGCACCTATCTCAATCAGCCCCAGCATTTT
V: TRBV7-9; size: NA; J: TRBJ2-1; D: TRBD1; CDR3: CASSLVGTGTNEQFF; DNA: TGTGCCAGCAGCTTAGTAGGGACAGGGACCAATGAGCAGTTCTTC
V: TRBV2; size: NA; J: TRBJ1-3; D: NA; CDR3: CASRALTGSGNTIYF; DNA: TGTGCCAGCAGGGCGCTGACGGGATCTGGAAACACCATATATTTT
V: TRBV28; size: once; J: TRBJ1-5; D: NA; CDR3: CASSSPSEGTYSNQPQHF; DNA: TGTGCCAGCAGTTCACCCTCCGAGGGAACTTATAGCAATCAGCCCCAGCATTTT
V: TRBV5-6; size: NA; J: TRBJ2-2; D: TRBD2; CDR3: CASSPLAGATGELFF; DNA: TGTGCCAGCAGCCCCTTAGCGGGAGCGACCGGGGAGCTGTTTTTT
V: TRBV7-9; size: NA; J: TRBJ2-5; D: NA; CDR3: CASSFRGFNLETQYF; DNA: TGTGCCAGCAGCTTCAGGGGATTTAACTTGGAGACCCAGTACTTC
V: TRBV18; size: few; J: TRBJ2-5; D: NA; CDR3: CASSLSNQETQYF; DNA: TGTGCCAGCTCACTCTCTAACCAAGAGACCCAGTACTTC
V: TRBV2; size: NA; J: TRBJ1-4; D: TRBD1; CDR3: CARGAGTGGDEKLFF; DNA: TGTGCCAGAGGGGCGGGGACAGGGGGCGATGAAAAACTGTTTTTT
V: TRBV9; size: NA; J: TRBJ1-2; D: TRBD1; CDR3: CASSVGQGAFNNYGYTF; DNA: TGTGCCAGCAGCGTCGGACAGGGGGCGTTTAACAACTATGGCTACACCTTC
V: TRBV5-1; size: NA; J: TRBJ1-2; D: NA; CDR3: CASAPQPYYGYTF; DNA: TGCGCCAGCGCCCCACAGCCCTACTATGGCTACACCTTC
V: TRBV28; size: NA; J: TRBJ1-1; D: NA; CDR3: CASSRGDMNTEAFF; DNA: TGTGCCAGCAGCCGAGGCGATATGAACACTGAAGCTTTCTTT
V: TRBV18; size: NA; J: TRBJ2-2; D: TRBD2; CDR3: CASSPSGTRDTGELFF; DNA: TGTGCCAGCTCACCTTCCGGGACTAGGGACACCGGGGAGCTGTTTTTT
V: TRBV7-9; size: NA; J: TRBJ2-2; D: TRBD2; CDR3: CASLLAGGTGELFF; DNA: TGTGCCAGCCTACTAGCGGGTGGAACCGGGGAGCTGTTTTTT
V: TRBV14; size: NA; J: TRBJ1-1; D: NA; CDR3: CASSQVQNLNTEAFF; DNA: TGTGCCAGCAGCCAAGTACAGAACTTGAACACTGAAGCTTTCTTT
V: TRBV29-1; size: many; J: TRBJ1-1; D: TRBD1; CDR3: CSVGDRVNTEAFF; DNA: TGCAGCGTGGGGGACAGAGTGAACACTGAAGCTTTCTTT
V: TRBV5-6; size: NA; J: TRBJ1-1; D: TRBD1; CDR3: CASSRDRFTEAFF; DNA: TGTGCCAGCAGCCGGGACAGATTCACTGAAGCTTTCTTT
V: TRBV30; size: few; J: TRBJ1-6; D: TRBD1; CDR3: CAWSHSGTGNSPLHF; DNA: TGTGCCTGGAGTCACTCCGGGACAGGGAATTCACCCCTCCACTTT
V: TRBV5-1; size: NA; J: TRBJ2-2; D: TRBD1; CDR3: CASSLSGTDLTGELFF; DNA: TGCGCCAGCAGCTTGTCCGGGACAGATCTCACCGGGGAGCTGTTTTTT
V: TRBV5-6; size: NA; J: TRBJ2-7; D: NA; CDR3: CASSPQAGLGQYEQYF; DNA: TGTGCCAGCAGCCCACAGGCGGGATTGGGTCAGTACGAGCAGTACTTC
V: TRBV7-7; size: NA; J: TRBJ1-3; D: NA; CDR3: CASSLGQGNTIYF; DNA: TGTGCTAGCAGCTTAGGACAGGGAAACACCATATATTTT
V: TRBV28; size: NA; J: TRBJ1-1; D: NA; CDR3: CASREAPWKNTEAFF; DNA: TGTGCCAGCAGGGAGGCGCCCTGGAAGAACACTGAAGCTTTCTTT
V: TRBV5-1; size: NA; J: TRBJ1-1; D: NA; CDR3: CASSFQGNTEAFF; DNA: TGCGCCAGCAGCTTTCAGGGTAACACTGAAGCTTTCTTT
V: TRBV19; size: NA; J: TRBJ1-1; D: TRBD1; CDR3: CASMPRDSEAFF; DNA: TGTGCCAGTATGCCCCGGGACAGTGAAGCTTTCTTT
V: TRBV2; size: few; J: TRBJ1-1; D: NA; CDR3: CASSYAPPQAFF; DNA: TGTGCCAGCAGTTACGCCCCCCCCCAGGCTTTCTTT
V: TRBV28; size: NA; J: TRBJ1-5; D: NA; CDR3: CASCIPSQPQHF; DNA: TGTGCCAGCTGTATCCCTAGTCAGCCCCAGCATTTT
V: TRBV29-1; size: NA; J: TRBJ2-7; D: NA; CDR3: CSVQLESYEQYF; DNA: TGCAGCGTCCAACTAGAGTCCTACGAGCAGTACTTC
V: TRBV7-9; size: NA; J: TRBJ1-1; D: NA; CDR3: CASSTTARSEAFF; DNA: TGTGCCAGCAGCACGACAGCACGTTCTGAAGCTTTCTTT
V: TRBV7-2; size: NA; J: TRBJ1-1; D: TRBD1; CDR3: CASSSQTGGGGGTFF; DNA: TGTGCCAGCAGCTCACAGACAGGGGGAGGCGGAGGGACTTTCTTT
V: TRBV5-1; size: NA; J: TRBJ2-1; D: TRBD2; CDR3: CASSFGGSYNEQFF; DNA: TGCGCCAGCAGCTTTGGCGGGAGCTACAATGAGCAGTTCTTC